The 12 T cell receptor beta chains listed next were all sequenced from one sample in a study of monozygotic twins with inflammatory bowel disease. TCRdb reprocessed the 5' RACE reads and reports one entry per CDR3 protein, with no DNA. The sample totals nearly 450,000 distinct CDR3 sequences; its top ten clones hold 2% to 3%. Sequencing used blood. The receptors stem from a human donor with ulcerative colitis or Crohn's disease, or a healthy co-twin of an affected twin (not recorded which).

CDR3 residues: CASSSTPGTNTEAFF. The chain combines TRBV5-1 with TRBJ1-1. Germline-derived CDR1 and CDR2 are SGHRS and YFSETQ. CDR3 length: 15 amino acids. Full variable domain (remainder filled in from reference TRBV5-1 and TRBJ1-1): KAGVTQTPRYLIKTRGQQVTLSCSPISGHRSVSWYQQTPGQGLQFLFEYFSETQRNKGNFPGRFSGRQFSNSRSEMNVSTLELGDSALYLCASSSTPGTNTEAFFGQGTRLTVV.

The chain combines TRBV10-3 with TRBJ2-1; without DNA, the TCRdb call of TRBD2 cannot be checked. Germline V gene lookup returns CDR1 ENHRY and CDR2 SYGVKD. CDR3 size: 15 residues. This CDR3 reads CAISLSGSSYNEQFF.

V is TRBV12-3 or TRBV12-4 and J is TRBJ1-1; TCRdb returns TRBD1, unconfirmable since there is no DNA. CDR3 length equals 14 residues. CDR3 protein: CASSTGELNTEAFF.

V usage is TRBV5-1 and J usage is TRBJ2-5; the TRBD1 assignment by TCRdb is unverifiable without DNA. CDR1 and CDR2 (germline): SGHRS, YFSETQ. The CDR3 spans 16 residues. CDR3 region: CASSFLGGETGETQYF.

The chain couples TRBV7-9 to TRBJ1-1; TCRdb picks TRBD1, but there is no DNA to check that call. Germline-derived CDR1 and CDR2 are SEHNR and FQNEAQ (reference sequence). This CDR3 contains 15 residues. CDR3 residues: CASQPRDRQNTEAFF.

The J gene is TRBJ2-5, the V gene TRBV7-9; TCRdb designates TRBD1, a call that cannot be tested without DNA. Germline CDR1 is SEHNR and CDR2 is FQNEAQ (reference sequence). CDR3 length: 14 residues. The CDR3 sequence: CASRIGQGQETQYF.

V gene TRBV7-2 combines with J gene TRBJ2-2. This CDR3 spans 16 amino acids. Germline V gene data show CDR1 as SGHTA and CDR2 as FQGNSA. CDR3 sequence: CASSPHGGRNTGELFF.

The rearrangement joins TRBV18 to TRBJ1-1; absent DNA, TCRdb's TRBD1 call cannot be checked. Germline loops: CDR1 KGHSH, CDR2 LQKENI. This CDR3 has 16 residues. The CDR3 sequence is CASSPATGTGNTEAFF.

V usage is TRBV7-2 and J usage is TRBJ1-2. Germline loops: CDR1 SGHTA, CDR2 FQGNSA. The CDR3 sequence is 16 residues long. CDR3 residues: CASSPASPNPNYGYTF.

The CDR3 loop is CASARGEGTEAFF. The genes are TRBV5-1 and TRBJ1-1. Germline CDR1 reads SGHRS; CDR2 reads YFSETQ. The CDR3 has 13 residues.

The rearrangement uses TRBV5-1 and TRBJ2-1; checking the TCRdb D call of TRBD2 is not possible without DNA. CDR3 length equals 15 residues. Germline CDR1 reads SGHRS; CDR2 reads YFSETQ. Here the CDR3 reads CASSPGLAGGVEQFF.

The genes are TRBV10-3 and TRBJ2-2; TCRdb outputs TRBD1, but without DNA this stays unchecked. The germline V gene has CDR1 ENHRY and CDR2 SYGVKD. This CDR3 comprises 14 residues. CDR3 amino acids: CATRDRESTGELFF.